One and the same sample provided the 32 T cell receptor beta chains below, sequenced in a study of CD8 T cell repertoires and HIV-1 epitope variants. Here immunoSEQ multiplex PCR was the method, and the copy in TCRdb shows in-frame clones only, minus some. Of 4,000 to 6,000 clones detected, roughly 65% appear once; the ten largest clones hold about 40%. Antigens of these TCRs are unknown. Sequencing was carried out using cultured CD8+ T cells derived from PBMCs. All receptors come from a male donor with HIV.

The sample holds one count of this clone. The chain joins TRBV15 to TRBJ2-2; 16 bases are a match to TRBD2. The CDR3 is made up of 18 amino acids. Unmatched junction bases numbered 7, after V lost 5 bases and J lost 4 bases. Germline assignment: CDR1 LNHNV and CDR2 YYDKDF (reference sequence). The CDR3 loop is CATSPGTSGGAGTGELFF. The CDR3 nucleotides read TGTGCCACCAGCCCCGGGACTAGCGGGGGGGCCGGCACCGGGGAGCTGTTTTTT.

The chain recombines TRBV7-3 with TRBJ2-3; no clear D. There are 13 residues in the CDR3. The ends were cut back, 2 bases at V and 0 bases at J, with 3 bases in the middle. CDR1 and CDR2 (germline): SGHTA, FQGTGA. The CDR3 loop reads CASSLDSTDTQYF. CDR3 DNA: TGTGCCAGCAGCTTAGACAGCACAGATACGCAGTATTTT.

The chain uses TRBV10-2 and TRBJ2-1, with 7 bases matching TRBD2. Trimming took 7 bases from V and 4 from J; bases not matched to a gene: 13. There are 16 residues in the CDR3. Germline V gene sequence: CDR1 WSHSY, CDR2 SAAADI. CDR3: CASTPGRVPDYNEQFF. The CDR3 DNA follows: TGCGCCAGCACCCCGGGGAGGGTTCCGGATTACAATGAGCAGTTCTTC.

By frequency in the sample, this clone is medium-sized. This chain connects TRBV27 to TRBJ2-2; 9 positions match TRBD2. Germline assignment: CDR1 MNHEY and CDR2 SMNVEV (reference sequence). The J segment lost 1 base and the V segment lost 9 bases, leaving 6 bases of the junction unmatched. The CDR3 contains 15 residues. CDR3 DNA sequence: TGTGCCAGGAAGCTAGCGGGGAGGAACACCGGGGAGCTGTTTTTT. Protein product: CARKLAGRNTGELFF.

In its sample, this clone was seen a few times. J is TRBJ2-7 and V is TRBV14; the D is unclear. Trimming removed 1 base from V and 3 bases from J, with 7 bases in between. The CDR3 length is 13 residues. Germline V gene sequence: CDR1 SGHDN, CDR2 FVKESK. The CDR3 here is CASSQVVSYEQYF. CDR3 DNA: TGTGCCAGCAGCCAAGTGGTCAGCTACGAGCAGTACTTC.

The rearrangement uses TRBV9 and TRBJ2-1; TRBD2 agrees at 7 bases. Trimming took 0 bases from V and 5 from J; bases not matched to a gene: 11. Germline lookup yields CDR1 SGDLS and CDR2 YYNGEE. The CDR3 is 17 amino acids. CDR3 sequence reads: CASSVGYPREAHNEQFF. CDR3 sequence (DNA): TGTGCCAGCAGCGTAGGTTACCCCCGGGAGGCCCACAATGAGCAGTTCTTC. The full variable domain, completed using reference TRBV9 and TRBJ2-1, is DSGVTQTPKHLITATGQRVTLRCSPRSGDLSVYWYQQSLDQGLQFLIQYYNGEERAKGNILERFSAQQFPDLHSELNLSSLELGDSALYFCASSVGYPREAHNEQFFGPGTRLTVL.

This clone appeared a few times. This chain joins TRBV7-2 and TRBJ2-1, with 7 bases that match TRBD1. Germline values: CDR1 SGHTA, CDR2 FQGNSA. This CDR3 spans 15 amino acids. Unmatched junction bases numbered 2, after V lost 1 base and J lost 2 bases. CDR3 amino acids: CASSLVGGAYNEQFF. DNA for the CDR3: TGTGCCAGCAGCTTAGTAGGGGGCGCCTACAATGAGCAGTTCTTC.

CDR3 loop: CASSFDRGTYNEQFF. The CDR3 DNA follows: TGTGCCAGCAGCTTCGACAGGGGTACCTACAATGAGCAGTTCTTC. This rearrangement joins TRBV7-8 to TRBJ2-1; 8 bases are shared with TRBD1. Germline V gene sequence: CDR1 SGHVS, CDR2 FQNEAQ. J lost 2 bases, V lost 3 bases, and 3 bases had no gene match. The CDR3 contains 15 residues.

CDR3 loop: CASSLAGANVLTF. In DNA form, the CDR3 reads TGTGCCAGCAGCTTAGCCGGGGCCAACGTCCTGACTTTC. The genes are TRBV7-2 and TRBJ2-6; D remains ambiguous. The CDR3 contains 13 residues. V gave up 0 bases and J gave up 4 bases, with 1 base separating them. Germline V gene lookup returns CDR1 SGHTA and CDR2 FQGNSA.

The gene calls are TRBV28 and TRBJ2-7; D remains unclear. This CDR3 spans 14 amino acids. Looked up from germline, CDR1 is MDHEN and CDR2 is SYDVKM. V lost 2 bases to trimming and J lost 5 bases, with 13 bases between them. CDR3 DNA sequence: TGTGCCAGCAGTTTAGGGCAGTCCCCCCACGAGCAGTACTTC. This translates into CASSLGQSPHEQYF.

The CDR3 sequence is CASSFDRGPYNEQFF. Here the CDR3 DNA reads TGTGCCAGCAGCTTTGACAGGGGCCCCTACAATGAGCAGTTCTTC. This rearrangement joins TRBV7-8 to TRBJ2-1; TRBD1 matches at 8 bases. This CDR3 contains 15 residues. V was clipped by 3 bases and J by 2 bases; unmatched bases: 3. Germline V gene lookup returns CDR1 SGHVS and CDR2 FQNEAQ. The whole variable domain, filled in from reference TRBV7-8 and TRBJ2-1, reads GAGVSQSPRYKVAKRGQDVALRCDPISGHVSLFWYQQALGQGPEFLTYFQNEAQLDKSGLPSDRFFAERPEGSVSTLKIQRTQQEDSAVYLCASSFDRGPYNEQFFGPGTRLTVL.

CDR3 residues: CASSSPFDYEQYF. The CDR3 nucleotides are TGTGCCAGCAGCTCCCCATTTGACTACGAGCAGTACTTC. V and J are TRBV7-9 and TRBJ2-7; no reliable D call. Trimming took off 4 bases at V and 3 bases at J, with 10 bases between the two ends. Looked up from germline, CDR1 is SEHNR and CDR2 is FQNEAQ (reference sequence). This CDR3 has 13 amino acids.

The CDR3 DNA sequence: TGTGCCAGCAGCCTTGGACGCCCGGATGGCTACACCTTC. Translated: CASSLGRPDGYTF. The rearrangement joins TRBV7-9 to TRBJ1-2; D remains ambiguous. Trimming left V 5 bases short and J 6 bases short, with 13 bases between. The CDR3 consists of 13 residues. Germline V gene sequence: CDR1 SEHNR, CDR2 FQNEAQ (reference sequence).

This chain uses TRBV7-3 with TRBJ1-1, with D possibly being TRBD1 (6 bases). Trimming cost V 2 bases and J 1 base, with 14 bases left between them. From germline, CDR1 is SGHTA and CDR2 FQGTGA. This CDR3 has 16 residues. The DNA of the CDR3 is TGTGCCAGCAGCTTACTCCCGACAGGCGGGAACACTGAAGCTTTCTTT. This sequence encodes CASSLLPTGGNTEAFF.

This clone is a singleton in its sample. J is TRBJ2-1 and V is TRBV19; the match to TRBD2 covers 7 bases. The length of the CDR3 is 15 residues. Germline loops: CDR1 LNHDA, CDR2 SQIVND (reference sequence). The V segment lost 3 bases and the J segment 5 bases; nucleotides outside the gene matches: 7. The CDR3 protein is CASSMGGRSHNEQFF. CDR3 nucleotide sequence: TGTGCCAGTAGTATGGGCGGGAGATCGCACAATGAGCAGTTCTTC.

The rearrangement links TRBV7-9 to TRBJ2-3; either TRBD1 or TRBD2 may supply D (5 bases each). The CDR3 extends over 17 amino acids. CDR1 and CDR2 from the germline V gene are SEHNR and FQNEAQ (reference sequence). Trimming cost V 5 bases and J 0 bases, with 18 bases left between them. Written as DNA, the CDR3 is TGTGCCAGCAGCCCTCCGCCCGGGGCGGCCAGCACAGATACGCAGTATTTT. Translated, it gives CASSPPPGAASTDTQYF.

V gene TRBV27 combines with J gene TRBJ2-1; D gene uncertain. The CDR3 is 13 residues long. CDR1 is MNHEY and CDR2 is SMNVEV in the germline V gene (reference sequence). V shed 6 bases and J shed 5 bases, with 11 bases lying between them. CDR3 DNA sequence: TGTGCCAGCAGCCAAGCGTACAACAATGAGCAGTTCTTC. Its protein product is CASSQAYNNEQFF.

The chain couples TRBV2 to TRBJ2-7; D unresolved. CDR3 size: 13 residues. The germline gives CDR1 SNHLY, CDR2 FYNNEI. Trimming removed 0 bases at V and 4 bases at J, with 7 bases between. The CDR3 region has the DNA TGTGCCAGCAGTGAAGCAAGTCCTTACGAGCAGTACTTC. Its translation: CASSEASPYEQYF.

The chain has TRBV19 and TRBJ2-5; D gene unclear. The J call may be in error: the DNA end matches TRBJ2-7 better. The CDR3 is made up of 15 amino acids. CDR1 LNHDA and CDR2 SQIVND come from the germline V gene (reference sequence). CDR3 nucleotide sequence: TGTGCCAGTAGTATTACGGGCCCCAGCTCCTACGAGCAGTACTTC. Protein sequence: CASSITGPSSYEQYF.

V usage is TRBV7-9 and J usage is TRBJ1-2, with D unclear. This CDR3 region has 13 residues. Germline V lookup: CDR1 SEHNR, CDR2 FQNEAQ (reference sequence). V lost 5 bases, J lost 5 bases, and 12 bases lay in between. CDR3 in DNA: TGTGCCAGCAGCCATCACCGGGGTTATGGCTACACCTTC. It encodes CASSHHRGYGYTF. The whole variable domain, filled in from reference TRBV7-9 and TRBJ1-2, reads DTGVSQNPRHKITKRGQNVTFRCDPISEHNRLYWYRQTLGQGPEFLTYFQNEAQLEKSRLLSDRFSAERPKGSFSTLEIQRTEQGDSAMYLCASSHHRGYGYTFGSGTRLTVV.

The chain uses TRBV6-5 and TRBJ2-1, with D perhaps TRBD1 or TRBD2 (5 bases each). The CDR3 runs to 15 residues. V lost 4 bases, J lost 1 base, and 11 bases lay in between. Germline assignment: CDR1 MNHEY and CDR2 SVGAGI. CDR3 sequence (DNA): TGTGCCAGCAGTTTCGAGGGGCCTTCCTACAATGAGCAGTTCTTC. It translates to CASSFEGPSYNEQFF.

V gene TRBV5-5 combines with J gene TRBJ2-5; D is perhaps TRBD1 (5 bases). Germline loops: CDR1 SGHKS, CDR2 YYEKEE (reference sequence). V was trimmed by 2 bases and J by 2 bases, leaving 16 bases between them. The CDR3 totals 16 residues. The CDR3 spells CASSLRTGMIQETQYF. CDR3 in DNA: TGTGCCAGCAGCTTACGTACAGGAATGATACAAGAGACCCAGTACTTC.

V gene TRBV5-1 combines with J gene TRBJ2-5; a possible D gene is TRBD1 (5 bases). The ends were cut back, 2 bases at V and 4 bases at J, with 12 bases in the middle. The CDR3 consists of 14 residues. Germline assignment: CDR1 SGHRS and CDR2 YFSETQ. CDR3 loop: CASSFIQTAETQYF. CDR3 bases: TGCGCCAGCAGCTTTATACAGACAGCAGAGACCCAGTACTTC.

The CDR3 DNA is TGTGCCAGCAGCACCAGACTGAACACTGAAGCTTTCTTT. It specifies CASSTRLNTEAFF. This chain joins TRBV28 and TRBJ1-1, with D unresolved. CDR1 is MDHEN and CDR2 is SYDVKM in the germline V gene. Trimming removed 6 bases from V and 0 bases from J, with 8 bases in between. CDR3 length: 13 amino acids. The full variable domain, completed using reference TRBV28 and TRBJ1-1, is DVKVTQSSRYLVKRTGEKVFLECVQDMDHENMFWYRQDPGLGLRLIYFSYDVKMKEKGDIPEGYSVSREKKERFSLILESASTNQTSMYLCASSTRLNTEAFFGQGTRLTVV.

The chain employs TRBV19 and TRBJ2-3, with D possibly called TRBD1 or TRBD2 (6 bases each). There are 16 residues in the CDR3. V lost 5 bases and J lost 4, with 19 bases in between. CDR1 LNHDA and CDR2 SQIVND come from the germline V gene (reference sequence). The CDR3 sequence: CASSGGGWTSADTQYF. In DNA, the CDR3 is TGTGCCAGTAGTGGAGGGGGATGGACAAGTGCAGATACGCAGTATTTT. Supplemented by reference TRBV19 and TRBJ2-3, the full variable domain reads DGGITQSPKYLFRKEGQNVTLSCEQNLNHDAMYWYRQDPGQGLRLIYYSQIVNDFQKGDIAEGYSVSREKKESFPLTVTSAQKNPTAFYLCASSGGGWTSADTQYFGPGTRLTVL.

J is TRBJ2-2 and V is TRBV19, with TRBD1 matching 7 bases. There are 14 residues in the CDR3. The V segment lost 1 base and the J segment 7 bases; nucleotides outside the gene matches: 3. CDR1 and CDR2 (germline): LNHDA, SQIVND (reference sequence). The CDR3 region has the DNA TGTGCCAGTAGTATAGGACAGGGATACGGGGAGCTGTTTTTT. It is translated as CASSIGQGYGELFF.

This rearrangement joins TRBV4-3 to TRBJ2-6; TRBD1 matches 8 bases. CDR1 is LGHNA, CDR2 YSLEER, per germline. This CDR3 region has 17 residues. J gave up 1 base and V 2 bases, and 4 bases lay outside the gene matches. This CDR3 reads CASSQRQGRSGANVLTF. CDR3 nucleotides: TGCGCCAGCAGCCAAAGACAGGGGAGGTCTGGGGCCAACGTCCTGACTTTC.

Only a few counts were recorded for this clone. CDR3 nucleotide sequence: TGTGCCAGCAGTGATTGGACAGGGGGAGATGAAAAACTGTTTTTT. Protein: CASSDWTGGDEKLFF. The chain carries TRBV6-6 and TRBJ1-4, with 10 bases aligning to TRBD1. The CDR3 covers 15 residues. V dropped 5 bases and J dropped 6; count of bases not matched to a gene: 6. Germline V gene sequence: CDR1 MNHNY, CDR2 SVGAGI (reference sequence).

The V and J genes are TRBV29-1 and TRBJ2-1; 9 bases are a match to TRBD1. This CDR3 has 12 residues. V shed 8 bases and J 10 bases; nucleotides not matched to a gene: 9. The germline gives CDR1 SQVTM, CDR2 ANQGSEA. In DNA form, the CDR3 reads TGCAGCCTCAAAACAGGGGGCAGGGAGCAGTTCTTC. Translating gives CSLKTGGREQFF.

The J gene is TRBJ2-7, the V gene TRBV28, with a tentative D call TRBD1 (6 bases). Trimming left V 5 bases short and J 4 bases short, with 9 bases between. CDR3 length equals 12 residues. Per germline, CDR1 MDHEN and CDR2 SYDVKM. The CDR3 is CASSRTVYEQYF. The DNA of the CDR3 is TGTGCCAGCAGTCGGACAGTATACGAGCAGTACTTC.

The J gene is TRBJ1-1, the V gene TRBV11-2; D is ambiguous. With 4 bases removed from V and 0 bases from J, the gap between germline ends came to 6 bases. Germline V gives CDR1 SGHAT, CDR2 FQNNGV. The CDR3 extends over 13 amino acids. The CDR3 sequence: CASSSQLNTEAFF. The CDR3 nucleotides are TGTGCCAGCAGCTCGCAGCTGAACACTGAAGCTTTCTTT.

In this sample, this clone is large. The chain links TRBV2 to TRBJ2-1; possibly TRBD2 for D (7 bases). This CDR3 has 14 amino acids. Germline CDR1 SNHLY, CDR2 FYNNEI. V lost 3 bases and J lost 7, with 13 bases in between. The CDR3: CASSEGGTLNEQFF. The CDR3 nucleotides read TGTGCCAGCAGTGAGGGGGGGACATTGAATGAGCAGTTCTTC. Full variable domain (remainder filled in from reference TRBV2 and TRBJ2-1): EPEVTQTPSHQVTQMGQEVILRCVPISNHLYFYWYRQILGQKVEFLVSFYNNEISEKSEIFDDQFSVERPDGSNFTLKIRSTKLEDSAMYFCASSEGGTLNEQFFGPGTRLTVL.